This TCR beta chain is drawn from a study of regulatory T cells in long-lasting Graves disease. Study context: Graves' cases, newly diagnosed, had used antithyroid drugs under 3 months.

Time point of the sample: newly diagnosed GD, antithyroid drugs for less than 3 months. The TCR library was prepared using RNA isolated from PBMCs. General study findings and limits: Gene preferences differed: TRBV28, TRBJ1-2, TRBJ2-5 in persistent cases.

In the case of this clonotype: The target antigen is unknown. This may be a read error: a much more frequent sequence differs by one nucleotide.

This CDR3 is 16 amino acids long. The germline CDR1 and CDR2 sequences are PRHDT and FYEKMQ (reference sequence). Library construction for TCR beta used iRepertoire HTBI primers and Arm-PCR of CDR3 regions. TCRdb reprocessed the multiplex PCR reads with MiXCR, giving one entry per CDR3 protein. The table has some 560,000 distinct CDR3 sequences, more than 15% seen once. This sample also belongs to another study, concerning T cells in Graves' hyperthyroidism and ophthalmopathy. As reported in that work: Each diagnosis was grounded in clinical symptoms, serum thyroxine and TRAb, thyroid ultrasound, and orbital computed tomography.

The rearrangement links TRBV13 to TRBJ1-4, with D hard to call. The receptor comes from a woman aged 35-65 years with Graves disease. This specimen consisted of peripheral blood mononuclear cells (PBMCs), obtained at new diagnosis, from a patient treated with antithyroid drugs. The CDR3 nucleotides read TGTGCCAGCAGCCCCACGACACCCCCAACTAATGAAAAACTGTCTTTT. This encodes CASSPTTPPTNEKLSF.